This TCR beta chain comes out of a study of blood T cell repertoires in COVID-19. Across the study: Sources were T cells, B-cell-depleted T cells, or PBMCs; the material itself was cDNA or gDNA.

The CDR3 contains 13 residues. The germline gives CDR1 MNHEY, CDR2 SMNVEV (reference sequence). V was clipped by 6 bases and J by 6 bases; unmatched bases: 4. Authors' methods: Reference gene primer amplification in the assay estimated nucleated cell counts. Using immunoSEQ multiplex PCR, the repertoire was profiled, and TCRdb retains in-frame clones only, with some absent. V, J and clone size reflect that table, while D and trimming were determined from the DNA. The data show 150,000 to 200,000 clones, with about 85% seen just once and 6.5% to 7.5% held by the top ten. The sequenced sample was peripheral blood. The sequence was obtained from a man older than 75 with COVID-19, enrolled during active disease. This chain joins TRBV27 and TRBJ1-2; 10 bases line up with TRBD1. CDR3 nucleotides: TGTGCCAGCAGCCGAGGACAGGGGGATGGCTACACCTTC. This codes for CASSRGQGDGYTF.